Each of the 32 T cell receptor beta chains below was sequenced from the same sample in a study of T cell repertoires in cytomegalovirus infection. A single record per CDR3 protein comes from TCRdb applying MiXCR to the reads. In the table there are about 360,000 distinct CDR3 sequences, 15% to 20% of which are singletons. Sequencing input: PBMCs. These receptors were obtained from a human donor in good health (CMV status not recorded). Some clones in this sample may be carry-over from other donors' samples.

The genes are TRBV6-2 or TRBV6-3 and TRBJ2-1, with D maybe TRBD2 (6 bases). Trimming took off 6 bases at V and 4 bases at J, with 16 bases between the two ends. The CDR3 covers 15 residues. Germline V gives CDR1 MNHEY, CDR2 SVGEGT. This CDR3 is CASSSPDAGYNEQFF. CDR3 in DNA: TGTGCCAGCAGCTCCCCGGACGCGGGGTACAATGAGCAGTTCTTC.

A remark on this clonotype: At one end the junction does not follow the germline gene, possibly because of a read error. J is TRBJ1-5 and V is TRBV15; the match to TRBD1 covers 10 bases. The V gene's germline CDR1 is LNHNV and CDR2 YYDKDF (reference sequence). This CDR3 is built from 15 residues. The CDR3 DNA is TGTGCCTCCAGCAGGGGGGGGGACAGGGGTCAGCCCCAGCATTTT. This encodes CASSRGGDRGQPQHF.

The chain uses TRBV6-2 or TRBV6-3 and TRBJ2-7; D might be TRBD2 (5 bases). V lost 11 bases, J lost 2 bases, and 13 bases lay in between. The CDR3 extends over 12 amino acids. CDR1 and CDR2 (germline): MNHEY, SVGEGT. The CDR3 reads CAGGFGTYEQYF. DNA of the CDR3: TGTGCCGGAGGCTTTGGGACCTACGAGCAGTACTTC.

The chain employs TRBV15 and TRBJ1-2; tentatively, D is TRBD1 (5 bases). This CDR3 has 11 residues. V lost 8 bases, J lost 4 bases, and 8 bases lay in between. Germline loops: CDR1 LNHNV, CDR2 YYDKDF (reference sequence). DNA for the CDR3: TGTGCCACCGGGGGAGGCTATGGCTACACCTTC. Protein sequence: CATGGGYGYTF.

This clonotype was counted ten times or more. The genes are TRBV18 and TRBJ1-1; D gene unclear. This CDR3 contains 14 residues. CDR1 is KGHSH, CDR2 LQKENI, per germline. V lost 0 bases and J 1 base, leaving 6 bases between the germline ends. The CDR3 nucleotides read TGTGCCAGCTCACCACCCACTAGGAACACTGAAGCTTTCTTT. Amino acids: CASSPPTRNTEAFF.

V gene TRBV18 combines with J gene TRBJ2-5; D is possibly TRBD2 (5 bases). CDR3 size: 14 residues. V lost 10 bases and J lost 1, with 16 bases in between. CDR1 is KGHSH and CDR2 is LQKENI in the germline V gene. CDR3 region: CATGTGRGQETQYF. DNA for the CDR3: TGTGCCACGGGAACGGGTCGGGGCCAAGAGACCCAGTACTTC.

The chain recombines TRBV7-6 with TRBJ2-2; the match to TRBD1 covers 12 bases. CDR3 length equals 18 residues. With 1 base clipped from V and 5 bases from J, the junction kept 8 bases outside the gene matches. Germline V gene data show CDR1 as SGHVS and CDR2 as FNYEAQ. CDR3 region: CASSLDPLGQGATGELFF. The CDR3 DNA reads TGTGCCAGCAGCTTAGACCCCCTGGGACAGGGGGCTACCGGGGAGCTGTTTTTT.

This clonotype was counted between two and nine times. The chain employs TRBV18 and TRBJ1-1; D ambiguous. Trimming removed 2 bases at V and 3 bases at J, with 10 bases between. Per germline, CDR1 KGHSH and CDR2 LQKENI. The CDR3 length is 14 residues. CDR3 sequence: CASSPATDYTEAFF. CDR3 nucleotides: TGTGCCAGCTCACCAGCTACAGACTACACTGAAGCTTTCTTT.

This clonotype was observed a handful of times. V is TRBV7-2 and J is TRBJ2-5; the D is unclear. Trimming removed 2 bases at V and 5 bases at J, with 9 bases between. The CDR3 is 13 residues long. Germline V gene data show CDR1 as SGHTA and CDR2 as FQGNSA. Written as DNA, the CDR3 is TGTGCCAGCAGCTTAAGGGTTTCGGAGACCCAGTACTTC. This translates into CASSLRVSETQYF.

The table lists this clonotype with many counts. The genes are TRBV6-1 and TRBJ1-4; perhaps TRBD1 as D (5 bases). The CDR3 totals 11 residues. The germline CDR1 and CDR2 sequences are MNHNS and SASEGT. Trimming removed 9 bases at V and 8 bases at J, with 10 bases between. DNA for the CDR3: TGTGCCAGTGGGACGCCGGAAAAACTGTTTTTT. Its protein product is CASGTPEKLFF.

This clonotype came up many times. This rearrangement joins TRBV7-2 to TRBJ1-1; 10 bases fit TRBD1. CDR3 length: 15 amino acids. V lost 5 bases, J lost 2 bases, and 5 bases stayed unmatched. Germline V CDR1 and CDR2: SGHTA, FQGNSA. The CDR3 here is CASSVRQGANTEAFF. The CDR3 DNA is TGTGCCAGCAGCGTCAGACAGGGGGCTAACACTGAAGCTTTCTTT.

The CDR3 is CASTPGPLYSNQPQHF. The DNA of the CDR3 is TGTGCCAGCACCCCGGGACCGCTATATAGCAATCAGCCCCAGCATTTT. The genes are TRBV7-2 and TRBJ1-5, with D perhaps matching TRBD1 (5 bases). The CDR3 has 16 amino acids. Germline V gene sequence: CDR1 SGHTA, CDR2 FQGNSA. V lost 7 bases, J lost 0 bases, and 16 bases lay in between.

Ten or more counts support this clonotype. The chain joins TRBV7-2 to TRBJ2-3; 10 positions agree with TRBD2. Germline CDR1 SGHTA, CDR2 FQGNSA. The CDR3 length is 17 residues. Trimming removed 5 bases from V and 5 bases from J; junction bases left unmatched: 13. As DNA, the CDR3 is TGTGCCAGCAGCCCCCAGAGCGGGAGGGCCTTGGGAGATACGCAGTATTTT. Its translation: CASSPQSGRALGDTQYF.

In nucleotides, the CDR3 is TGTGCCAGCAGCCCAATTTATAGGACGGGTTTATATGGCTACACCTTC. Amino acids: CASSPIYRTGLYGYTF. The J gene is TRBJ1-2, the V gene TRBV6-5; D is unresolved. The CDR3 loop spans 16 amino acids. Germline V gene lookup returns CDR1 MNHEY and CDR2 SVGAGI. Deletions cut 6 bases from V and 5 bases from J, with 22 bases between.

The rearrangement uses TRBV20-1 and TRBJ2-3, with D uncertain. Trimming cost V 6 bases and J 4 bases, with 14 bases left between them. The CDR3 runs 13 residues. CDR1 DFQATT and CDR2 SNEGSKA come from the germline V gene (reference sequence). The CDR3: CSADVPGADTQYF. DNA of the CDR3: TGCAGTGCGGACGTCCCGGGCGCAGATACGCAGTATTTT.

This clonotype was found a few times. The gene calls are TRBV18 and TRBJ1-1; D gene ambiguous. V gave up 5 bases and J gave up 5 bases, with 18 bases separating them. Germline-derived CDR1 and CDR2 are KGHSH and LQKENI. There are 15 residues in the CDR3. The CDR3 nucleotides read TGTGCCAGCTCAAACATTCAAGGGCTTGGTACTGAAGCTTTCTTT. This gives the protein CASSNIQGLGTEAFF.

The chain carries TRBV20-1 and TRBJ2-1; D may be TRBD2 (5 bases). Germline V gene data show CDR1 as DFQATT and CDR2 as SNEGSKA (reference sequence). CDR3 size: 13 residues. V was clipped by 3 bases and J by 4 bases, with 10 bases between them. For the CDR3, the DNA is TGCAGTGCTAGTGCTAGCAGTTACAATGAGCAGTTCTTC. Protein: CSASASSYNEQFF.

CDR3 region: CSAAPGGPGETQYF. The DNA of the CDR3 is TGCAGTGCCGCACCAGGGGGACCTGGAGAGACCCAGTACTTC. The chain links TRBV20-1 to TRBJ2-5, with 7 bases matching TRBD1. Germline CDR1 DFQATT, CDR2 SNEGSKA (reference sequence). V was clipped by 6 bases and J by 4 bases; unmatched bases: 11. The CDR3 extends over 14 amino acids.

Ten or more counts support this clonotype. The gene calls are TRBV11-2 and TRBJ2-3, with 7 positions matching TRBD2. Germline loops: CDR1 SGHAT, CDR2 FQNNGV. J lost 1 base, V lost 3 bases, and 13 bases had no gene match. The CDR3 has 18 amino acids. CDR3 protein: CASSFVFGASGGTDTQYF. CDR3 DNA sequence: TGTGCCAGCAGCTTTGTCTTCGGGGCTAGCGGAGGCACAGATACGCAGTATTTT.

V usage is TRBV3-1 and J usage is TRBJ2-5; D remains ambiguous. The CDR3 extends over 11 amino acids. The germline V and J ends were trimmed by 4 bases and 6 bases, with 6 bases remaining between them. Germline V gene data show CDR1 as LGHDT and CDR2 as YNNKEL (reference sequence). The CDR3 sequence is CASSLWKTQYF. The CDR3 DNA is TGTGCCAGCAGCCTTTGGAAGACCCAGTACTTC.

This clonotype was recorded at least ten times. V gene TRBV29-1 combines with J gene TRBJ1-6; a weak D match, TRBD1 (5 bases). This CDR3 has 13 residues. V dropped 6 bases and J dropped 8 bases, with 14 bases sitting between them. The germline V gene has CDR1 SQVTM and CDR2 ANQGSEA. CDR3 bases: TGCAGCGTGAGACCCACGGGGGATTCACCCCTCCACTTT. This gives the protein CSVRPTGDSPLHF.

This clonotype was seen repeatedly, ten times or more. The chain joins TRBV19 to TRBJ1-1; 7 nucleotides align to TRBD1. V dropped 7 bases and J dropped 4; count of bases not matched to a gene: 9. This CDR3 contains 14 residues. CDR1 LNHDA and CDR2 SQIVND come from the germline V gene (reference sequence). The DNA for the CDR3 is TGTGCCAGTATGAGAGGGGGCTCGAGCACTGAAGCTTTCTTT. This codes for CASMRGGSSTEAFF.

This clonotype was picked up many times. The chain couples TRBV6-2 or TRBV6-3 to TRBJ2-3; D unclear. Deletions cut 8 bases from V and 4 bases from J, with 16 bases between. Germline lookup yields CDR1 MNHEY and CDR2 SVGEGT. The CDR3 extends over 14 amino acids. The CDR3 spells CASSSVSPADTQYF. The DNA of the CDR3 is TGTGCCAGCTCATCCGTCTCGCCCGCAGATACGCAGTATTTT.

This clonotype was recorded only once. This chain joins TRBV5-6 and TRBJ1-1; 8 nucleotides agree with TRBD1. Germline values: CDR1 SGHDT, CDR2 YYEEEE. This CDR3 comprises 14 residues. Unmatched junction bases numbered 9, after V lost 4 bases and J lost 7 bases. The DNA of the CDR3 is TGTGCCAGCAGCGTCTCAGGGGGCGGAGGTGAAGCTTTCTTT. It is translated as CASSVSGGGGEAFF.

The V and J genes are TRBV3-1 and TRBJ2-1; 7 nucleotides agree with TRBD1. There are 17 residues in the CDR3. Germline V lookup: CDR1 LGHDT, CDR2 YNNKEL (reference sequence). The V segment lost 2 bases and the J segment 0 bases; nucleotides outside the gene matches: 7. The CDR3 DNA follows: TGTGCCAGCAGCCAACGGACAGGAAGGAGCTCCTACAATGAGCAGTTCTTC. Its protein product is CASSQRTGRSSYNEQFF.

A few counts support this clonotype. The chain uses TRBV4-2 and TRBJ2-7, with D perhaps TRBD2 (5 bases). Trimming took off 0 bases at V and 5 bases at J, with 14 bases between the two ends. This CDR3 comprises 15 residues. From germline, CDR1 is LGHNA and CDR2 YNFKEQ. The CDR3 DNA sequence: TGTGCCAGCAGCCAAGATCGGACTCCCAGAGACGAGCAGTACTTC. It translates to CASSQDRTPRDEQYF.

In nucleotides, the CDR3 is TGTGCCAGCAGTGTTGACAGGAGGGGATTAGACTATGGCTACACCTTC. It codes for CASSVDRRGLDYGYTF. The chain combines TRBV2 with TRBJ1-2, with a possible D match to TRBD1 (6 bases). V lost 4 bases, J lost 3 bases, and 18 bases lay in between. The CDR3 is 16 residues long. The V gene's germline CDR1 is SNHLY and CDR2 FYNNEI.

This clonotype occurred many times. V is TRBV12-3 or TRBV12-4 and J is TRBJ2-1; 8 nucleotides align to TRBD2. The CDR3 sequence is 13 residues long. The V and J ends lost 6 bases and 8 bases, in that order; junction bases with no gene match: 6. CDR3 coding DNA: TGTGCCAGCAGAACCCCGGGGGGGGATGAGCAGTTCTTC. It codes for CASRTPGGDEQFF.

This clonotype was detected only a few times. CDR3 sequence reads: CASSQGDSGADEQFF. Written as DNA, the CDR3 is TGTGCCAGCAGCCAGGGGGATAGCGGGGCCGATGAGCAGTTCTTC. The genes are TRBV4-2 and TRBJ2-1; 8 nucleotides match TRBD2. The CDR3 length is 15 residues. V dropped 3 bases and J dropped 8; count of bases not matched to a gene: 9. CDR1 is LGHNA and CDR2 is YNFKEQ in the germline V gene.

This clonotype has just a few counts. The rearrangement links TRBV6-2 or TRBV6-3 to TRBJ1-2; D not certain. The CDR3 covers 16 residues. V shed 5 bases and J shed 4 bases, with 20 bases lying between them. Germline V gives CDR1 MNHEY, CDR2 SVGEGT. The CDR3 loop reads CASSEAPDGGVYGYTF. The CDR3 DNA sequence: TGTGCCAGCAGTGAGGCCCCGGACGGCGGGGTCTATGGCTACACCTTC.

This clonotype was recorded at least ten times. The chain links TRBV7-6 to TRBJ2-7; TRBD1 might be the D (5 bases). The CDR3 totals 13 residues. Trimming removed 1 base from V and 5 bases from J, with 9 bases in between. Germline lookup yields CDR1 SGHVS and CDR2 FNYEAQ. CDR3 protein: CASSLDRPNEQYF. The CDR3 DNA sequence: TGTGCCAGCAGCTTAGACAGGCCTAACGAGCAGTACTTC.

This clonotype was counted between two and nine times. The gene calls are TRBV11-2 and TRBJ1-1; unclear D gene. The CDR3 totals 14 residues. Deletions cut 5 bases from V and 4 bases from J, with 14 bases between. Germline V lookup: CDR1 SGHAT, CDR2 FQNNGV. As DNA, the CDR3 is TGTGCCAGCAGCCAGAGAGCTCAGACCACTGAAGCTTTCTTT. Translating it yields CASSQRAQTTEAFF.